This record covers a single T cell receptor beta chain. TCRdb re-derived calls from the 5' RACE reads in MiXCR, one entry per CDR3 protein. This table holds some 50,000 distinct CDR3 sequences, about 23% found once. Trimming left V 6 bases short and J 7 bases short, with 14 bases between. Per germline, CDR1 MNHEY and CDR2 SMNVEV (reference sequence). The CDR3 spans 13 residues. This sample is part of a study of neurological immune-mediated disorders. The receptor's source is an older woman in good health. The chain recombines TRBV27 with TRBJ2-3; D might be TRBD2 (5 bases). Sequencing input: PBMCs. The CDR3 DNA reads TGTGCCAGCAGCTGGGCCGGGGTGAATACGCAGTATTTT. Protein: CASSWAGVNTQYF.